This TCR beta chain comes out of a study of Graves' ophthalmopathy and Graves' hyperthyroidism. General study results and limits: The study's model predicted ophthalmopathy progression at about 71% sensitivity and 72.22% specificity. Ophthalmopathy cases were distinguished from stable hyperthyroidism by a 13-signature model, reaching approximately 88% sensitivity and about 80% specificity. Most clonotypes expanded in thyroid above 0.001 frequency were present in blood too.

RNA transcripts were the source from which TCR beta CDR3 regions were amplified. RT-PCR with HTBI primers came first, then second-round multiplex PCR. TCRdb reanalysed the multiplex PCR reads using MiXCR and keeps one entry per CDR3 protein. The data show over a million distinct CDR3 sequences, 35% to 40% seen once. The CDR3 contains 14 residues. The V gene's germline CDR1 is MGHDK and CDR2 SYGVNS. After removal of 7 bases from V and 6 bases from J, the junction contained 10 bases not matched to a gene. Note on this clonotype: Its antigen is unidentified.

The clonotype comes from an adult man with Graves' hyperthyroidism. The sequencing sample was made of peripheral blood or thyroid tissue (not recorded which). The V gene is TRBV25-1, the J gene TRBJ2-7; TRBD1 agrees at 9 bases. The DNA for the CDR3 is TGTGCCAGCACCCAATCCGGGACAGGGCTCGAGCAGTACTTC. It codes for CASTQSGTGLEQYF.